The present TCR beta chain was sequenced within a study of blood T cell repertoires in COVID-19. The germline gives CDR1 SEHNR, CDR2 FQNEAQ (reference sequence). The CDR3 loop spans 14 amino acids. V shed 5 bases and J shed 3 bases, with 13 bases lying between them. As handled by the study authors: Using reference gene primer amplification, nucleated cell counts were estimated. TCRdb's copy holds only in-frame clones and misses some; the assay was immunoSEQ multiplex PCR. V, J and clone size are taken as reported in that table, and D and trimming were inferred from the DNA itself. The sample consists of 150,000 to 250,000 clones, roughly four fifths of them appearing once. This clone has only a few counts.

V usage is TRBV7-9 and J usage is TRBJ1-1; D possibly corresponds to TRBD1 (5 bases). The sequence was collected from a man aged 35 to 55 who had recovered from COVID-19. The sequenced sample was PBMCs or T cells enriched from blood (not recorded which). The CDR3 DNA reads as TGTGCCAGCAGCGTTATTGCCAGGGACACTGAAGCTTTCTTT. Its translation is CASSVIARDTEAFF.